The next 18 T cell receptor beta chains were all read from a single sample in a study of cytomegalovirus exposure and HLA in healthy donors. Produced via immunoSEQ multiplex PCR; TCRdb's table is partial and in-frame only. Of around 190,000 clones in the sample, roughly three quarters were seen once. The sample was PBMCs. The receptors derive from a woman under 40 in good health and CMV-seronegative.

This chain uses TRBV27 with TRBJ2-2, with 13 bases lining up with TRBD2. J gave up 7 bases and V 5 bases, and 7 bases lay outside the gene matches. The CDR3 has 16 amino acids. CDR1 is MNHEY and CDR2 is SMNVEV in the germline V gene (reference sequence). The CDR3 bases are TGTGCCAGCAGTCCACTAGCGGGAGGGCTGTACGGGGAGCTGTTTTTT. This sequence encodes CASSPLAGGLYGELFF.

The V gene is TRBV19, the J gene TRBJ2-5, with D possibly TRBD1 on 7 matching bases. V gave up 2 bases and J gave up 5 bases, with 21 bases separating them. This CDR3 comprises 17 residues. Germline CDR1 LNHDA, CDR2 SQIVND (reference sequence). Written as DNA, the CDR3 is TGTGCCAGTAGTATATCTAGCGTCAACAGGGGCCAGGAGACCCAGTACTTC. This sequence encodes CASSISSVNRGQETQYF.

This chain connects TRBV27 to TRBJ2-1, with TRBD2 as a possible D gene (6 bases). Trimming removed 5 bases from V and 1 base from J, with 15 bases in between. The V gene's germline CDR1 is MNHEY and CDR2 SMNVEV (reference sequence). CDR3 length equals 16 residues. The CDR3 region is CASSKSRGSSYNEQFF. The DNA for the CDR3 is TGTGCCAGCAGTAAATCACGGGGGTCGTCCTACAATGAGCAGTTCTTC.

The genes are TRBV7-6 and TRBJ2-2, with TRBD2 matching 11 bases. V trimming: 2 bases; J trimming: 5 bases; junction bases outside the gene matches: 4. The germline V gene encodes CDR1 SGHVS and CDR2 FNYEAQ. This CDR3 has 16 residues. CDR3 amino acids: CASSLRLAGGTGELFF. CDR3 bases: TGTGCCAGCAGCTTAAGGCTAGCGGGGGGTACCGGGGAGCTGTTTTTT.

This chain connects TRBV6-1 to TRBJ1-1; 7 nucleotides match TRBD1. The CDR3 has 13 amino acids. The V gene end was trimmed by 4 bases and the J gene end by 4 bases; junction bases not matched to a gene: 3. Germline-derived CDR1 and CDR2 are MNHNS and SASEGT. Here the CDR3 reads CASSVAGGTEAFF. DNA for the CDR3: TGTGCCAGCAGTGTGGCAGGGGGCACTGAAGCTTTCTTT.

CDR3 nucleotide sequence: TGTGCCAGCAGCGCGGACAGTTCAAGCAATCAGCCCCAGCATTTT. This codes for CASSADSSSNQPQHF. V gene TRBV9 combines with J gene TRBJ1-5; D might be TRBD1 (6 bases). V was shortened by 3 bases and J by 1 base, with 11 bases between the two germline ends. Germline V gene sequence: CDR1 SGDLS, CDR2 YYNGEE. The CDR3 covers 15 residues.

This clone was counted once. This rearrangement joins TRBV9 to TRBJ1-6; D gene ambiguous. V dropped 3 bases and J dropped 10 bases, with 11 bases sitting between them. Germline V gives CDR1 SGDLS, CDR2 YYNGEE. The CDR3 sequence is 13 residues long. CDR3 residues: CASSAGRSSPLHF. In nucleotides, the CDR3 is TGTGCCAGCAGCGCGGGAAGGAGCTCACCCCTCCACTTT.

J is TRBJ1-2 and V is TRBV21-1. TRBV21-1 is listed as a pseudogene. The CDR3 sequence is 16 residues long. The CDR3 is CASSKARGGGPYGYTF. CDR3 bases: TGTGCCAGCAGCAAAGCCCGGGGCGGGGGTCCCTATGGCTACACCTTC.

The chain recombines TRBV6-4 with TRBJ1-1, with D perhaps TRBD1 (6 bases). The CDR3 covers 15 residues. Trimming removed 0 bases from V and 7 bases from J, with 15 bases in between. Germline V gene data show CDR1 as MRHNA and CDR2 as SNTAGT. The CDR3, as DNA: TGTGCCAGCAGTGACTCCCACACAGGGAGGGGTGAAGCTTTCTTT. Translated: CASSDSHTGRGEAFF.

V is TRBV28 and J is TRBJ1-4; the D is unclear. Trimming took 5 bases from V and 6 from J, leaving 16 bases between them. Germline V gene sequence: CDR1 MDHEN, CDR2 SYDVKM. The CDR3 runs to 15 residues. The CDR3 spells CASSPRVRVYEKLFF. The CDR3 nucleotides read TGTGCCAGCAGTCCCCGGGTGAGAGTTTATGAAAAACTGTTTTTT.

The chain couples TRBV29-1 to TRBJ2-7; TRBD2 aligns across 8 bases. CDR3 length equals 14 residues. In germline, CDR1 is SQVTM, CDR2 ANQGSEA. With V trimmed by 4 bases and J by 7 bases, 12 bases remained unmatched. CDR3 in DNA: TGCAGCGTTGGGTTGGCGGGAGGCCCGGGGGAGCAGTACTTC. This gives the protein CSVGLAGGPGEQYF.

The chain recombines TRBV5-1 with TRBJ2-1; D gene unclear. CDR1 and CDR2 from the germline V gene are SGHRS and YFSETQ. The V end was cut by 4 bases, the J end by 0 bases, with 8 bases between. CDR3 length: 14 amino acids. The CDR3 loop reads CASSMPGSYNEQFF. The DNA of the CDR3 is TGCGCCAGCAGCATGCCCGGCTCCTACAATGAGCAGTTCTTC.

CDR3 amino acids: CASSPTGYSYEQYF. The CDR3 DNA sequence: TGTGCCAGCAGCCCAACAGGTTACTCCTACGAGCAGTACTTC. The V gene is TRBV7-3, the J gene TRBJ2-7, with D perhaps matching TRBD1 (5 bases). From germline, CDR1 is SGHTA and CDR2 FQGTGA. Trimming left V 5 bases short and J 0 bases short, with 11 bases between. The CDR3 extends over 14 amino acids. The entire variable domain, with the rest obtained from reference TRBV7-3 and TRBJ2-7, is as follows: GAGVSQTPSNKVTEKGKYVELRCDPISGHTALYWYRQSLGQGPEFLIYFQGTGAADDSGLPNDRFFAVRPEGSVSTLKIQRTERGDSAVYLCASSPTGYSYEQYFGPGTRLTVT.

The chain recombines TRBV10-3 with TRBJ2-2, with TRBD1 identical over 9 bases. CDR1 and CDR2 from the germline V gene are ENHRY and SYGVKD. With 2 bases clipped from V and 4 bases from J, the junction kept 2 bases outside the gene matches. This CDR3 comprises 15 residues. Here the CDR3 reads CAISELQGATGELFF. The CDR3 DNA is TGTGCCATCAGTGAGCTACAGGGGGCCACCGGGGAGCTGTTTTTT.

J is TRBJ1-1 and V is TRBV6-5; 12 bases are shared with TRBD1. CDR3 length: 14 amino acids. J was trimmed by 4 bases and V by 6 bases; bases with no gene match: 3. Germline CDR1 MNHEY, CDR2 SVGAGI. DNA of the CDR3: TGTGCCAGCAGGCGGGACAGGGGGCCCACTGAAGCTTTCTTT. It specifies CASRRDRGPTEAFF.

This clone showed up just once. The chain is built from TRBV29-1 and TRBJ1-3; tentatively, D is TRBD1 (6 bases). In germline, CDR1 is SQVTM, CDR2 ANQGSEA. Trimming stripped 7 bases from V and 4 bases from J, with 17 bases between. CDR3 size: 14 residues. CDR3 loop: CSATWTETGNTIYF. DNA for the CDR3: TGCAGCGCGACTTGGACAGAAACCGGAAACACCATATATTTT.

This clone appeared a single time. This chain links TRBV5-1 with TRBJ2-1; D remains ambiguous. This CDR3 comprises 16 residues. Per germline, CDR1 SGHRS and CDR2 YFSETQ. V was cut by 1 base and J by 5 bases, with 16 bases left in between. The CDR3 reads CASSLSSSSVDNEQFF. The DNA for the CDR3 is TGCGCCAGCAGCTTGAGTAGTTCAAGTGTGGACAATGAGCAGTTCTTC.

This chain's CDR3 is CAWSPASGGGIGETQYF. Written as DNA, the CDR3 is TGTGCCTGGAGTCCGGCTAGCGGGGGTGGCATCGGGGAGACCCAGTACTTC. The rearrangement uses TRBV30 and TRBJ2-5, with TRBD2 matching 10 bases. V shed 2 bases and J 5 bases; nucleotides not matched to a gene: 14. This CDR3 is 17 amino acids long. Germline values: CDR1 GTSNPN, CDR2 SVGIG (reference sequence).